The 20 T cell receptor beta chains in this list originate from one sample, sequenced in a study of cytomegalovirus exposure and HLA in healthy donors. The PCR was carried out with 60 Vbeta primers and 13 Jbeta primers. This table comes from immunoSEQ multiplex PCR, and its TCRdb copy is limited to in-frame clones, with some not included. The data hold 95,000 or so clones, with 81% observed a single time. Sequenced material: PBMCs. The receptors come from a woman between 70 and 85 years old in good health and CMV-seropositive.

The chain is built from TRBV19 and TRBJ1-2; TRBD1 matches at 9 bases. Germline assignment: CDR1 LNHDA and CDR2 SQIVND (reference sequence). This CDR3 contains 13 residues. V gave up 9 bases and J gave up 3 bases; unmatched junction bases: 5. CDR3 nucleotides: TGTGCCAGCCGGGACAGGGTCTACTATGGCTACACCTTC. It specifies CASRDRVYYGYTF.

V is TRBV6-5 and J is TRBJ2-1, with 8 bases fitting TRBD2. The CDR3 spans 15 residues. Looked up from germline, CDR1 is MNHEY and CDR2 is SVGAGI. V lost 0 bases to trimming and J lost 8 bases; unmatched junction nucleotides: 6. The CDR3 region has the DNA TGTGCCAGCAGTTACTCCCGGGAGGGCCGCGATGAGCAGTTCTTC. The encoded protein is CASSYSREGRDEQFF.

This rearrangement joins TRBV6-1 to TRBJ2-5; TRBD2 matches at 7 bases. CDR3 size: 13 residues. V shed 7 bases, J shed 7 bases, and the junction held 9 bases outside the gene matches. CDR1 is MNHNS, CDR2 SASEGT, per germline. The DNA for the CDR3 is TGTGCCAGCAAGCGGGACTCCTCTGGGACCCAGTACTTC. This gives the protein CASKRDSSGTQYF.

This clone was counted once. The rearrangement links TRBV4-2 to TRBJ2-3; 10 bases are a match to TRBD2. CDR3 length: 21 residues. The germline CDR1 and CDR2 sequences are LGHNA and YNFKEQ. V lost 0 bases to trimming and J lost 2 bases; unmatched junction nucleotides: 17. CDR3 loop: CASSQDGGSRTSGINTDTQYF. DNA for the CDR3: TGTGCCAGCAGCCAAGATGGCGGTAGCAGGACTAGCGGTATCAACACAGATACGCAGTATTTT.

The chain employs TRBV5-4 and TRBJ2-7; 12 bases line up with TRBD2. The CDR3 is 20 amino acids. With 4 bases clipped from V and 1 base from J, the junction kept 18 bases outside the gene matches. CDR1 SGHNT and CDR2 YYREEE come from the germline V gene (reference sequence). The DNA for the CDR3 is TGTGCCAGCAGCCCCGGCAGGGGAACTAGCGGGAGGCAATCATCCTACGAGCAGTACTTC. Its translation is CASSPGRGTSGRQSSYEQYF.

The chain combines TRBV7-2 with TRBJ2-5, with 7 bases fitting TRBD1. Germline CDR1 is SGHTA and CDR2 is FQGNSA. The J segment lost 5 bases and the V segment lost 5 bases, leaving 2 bases of the junction unmatched. The length of the CDR3 is 12 residues. CDR3 residues: CASSTGVETQYF. CDR3 DNA: TGTGCCAGCAGCACAGGGGTCGAGACCCAGTACTTC.

The V and J genes are TRBV27 and TRBJ2-7, with TRBD2 matching over 10 bases. Per the germline V gene, CDR1 is MNHEY and CDR2 is SMNVEV (reference sequence). With 5 bases clipped from V and 0 bases from J, the junction kept 7 bases outside the gene matches. The CDR3 is made up of 16 amino acids. The CDR3 DNA reads as TGTGCCAGCAGTCCTGAGACTAGCGGGTCCTCCTACGAGCAGTACTTC. Its protein is CASSPETSGSSYEQYF.

This chain joins TRBV7-3 and TRBJ2-1, with TRBD2 matching over 11 bases. CDR3 length: 13 residues. Germline assignment: CDR1 SGHTA and CDR2 FQGTGA. V dropped 10 bases and J dropped 4; count of bases not matched to a gene: 3. The CDR3 DNA follows: TGTGCCACCAGGACTAGCGGGTACAATGAGCAGTTCTTC. It codes for CATRTSGYNEQFF. The variable domain in full, with the rest retrieved from reference TRBV7-3 and TRBJ2-1, is GAGVSQTPSNKVTEKGKYVELRCDPISGHTALYWYRQSLGQGPEFLIYFQGTGAADDSGLPNDRFFAVRPEGSVSTLKIQRTERGDSAVYLCATRTSGYNEQFFGPGTRLTVL.

The J gene is TRBJ2-3, the V gene TRBV9; D might be TRBD1 (6 bases). CDR1 SGDLS and CDR2 YYNGEE come from the germline V gene. The CDR3 extends over 15 amino acids. V was pared by 5 bases and J by 0 bases, with 13 bases between. The DNA for the CDR3 is TGTGCCAGCAGTCAACAGGGAACTAGCACAGATACGCAGTATTTT. Amino acids: CASSQQGTSTDTQYF.

V is TRBV7-9 and J is TRBJ2-2; 9 bases map to TRBD2. The germline CDR1 and CDR2 sequences are SEHNR and FQNEAQ (reference sequence). Losses at the gene ends were 7 bases for V and 2 bases for J; bases not matched to a gene: 5. CDR3 length equals 15 residues. The CDR3 sequence is CASTLSGSNTGELFF. For the CDR3, the DNA is TGTGCCAGCACCCTTAGCGGGAGTAACACCGGGGAGCTGTTTTTT.

The CDR3 spells CASSHRATLERAGRGNTIYF. The CDR3 DNA reads as TGCGCCAGCAGCCACAGAGCGACATTGGAGAGGGCTGGTAGGGGAAACACCATATATTTT. The V gene is TRBV4-3, the J gene TRBJ1-3, with D hard to call. Germline CDR1 and CDR2: LGHNA and YSLEER. V shed 3 bases and J shed 4 bases, with 28 bases lying between them. The CDR3 length is 20 residues.

The J gene is TRBJ2-6, the V gene TRBV11-2; 9 bases agree with TRBD2. The CDR3 has 17 residues. Germline V lookup: CDR1 SGHAT, CDR2 FQNNGV. The trim removed 4 bases at V and 2 bases at J, leaving 6 bases unmatched. The DNA of the CDR3 is TGTGCCAGCAGCTCCCCCGTAGCGGGAGCTGGGGCCAACGTCCTGACTTTC. This sequence encodes CASSSPVAGAGANVLTF.

The V call is TRBV28, the J call TRBJ1-2; D remains unclear. Trimming left V 3 bases short and J 4 bases short, with 12 bases between. This CDR3 is built from 14 residues. Germline CDR1 MDHEN, CDR2 SYDVKM. The CDR3: CASSFAGEGYGYTF. CDR3 DNA sequence: TGTGCCAGCAGTTTTGCTGGGGAGGGCTATGGCTACACCTTC.

As to this clone: Mismatch with germline at one junction end may stem from a read error. This CDR3 is also generated by other DNA sequences in the sample. This chain joins TRBV5-1 and TRBJ1-1; 8 positions agree with TRBD1. This CDR3 has 14 amino acids. From germline, CDR1 is SGHRS and CDR2 YFSETQ. The CDR3 is CASSLASGGTEAFF. CDR3 DNA sequence: TGCGCCAGCAGCTTGGCCTCAGGGGGCACTGAAGCCTTCTTT.

The chain links TRBV4-2 to TRBJ1-4, with a tentative D call TRBD1 (5 bases). Per germline, CDR1 LGHNA and CDR2 YNFKEQ. The CDR3 has 15 amino acids. The V and J ends lost 5 bases and 3 bases respectively, with 13 bases between them. The CDR3 nucleotides read TGTGCCAGCAGCTCAAGTGCAGGGCCTAATGAAAAACTGTTTTTT. Its protein is CASSSSAGPNEKLFF.

The chain combines TRBV4-1 with TRBJ2-1, with TRBD2 matching 9 bases. The CDR3 has 15 residues. V trimming: 2 bases; J trimming: 5 bases; junction bases outside the gene matches: 4. CDR1 is MGHRA and CDR2 is YSYEKL in the germline V gene. CDR3 protein: CASSQLTSGHNEQFF. The CDR3 region has the DNA TGCGCCAGCAGCCAACTGACTAGCGGCCACAATGAGCAGTTCTTC.

This clone showed up many times. The chain joins TRBV27 to TRBJ2-1; 7 positions agree with TRBD1. The germline V gene has CDR1 MNHEY and CDR2 SMNVEV (reference sequence). The V segment lost 8 bases and the J segment 4 bases; nucleotides outside the gene matches: 17. The CDR3 totals 17 residues. In nucleotides, the CDR3 is TGTGCCAGCCCCCGGTACGGGGACAGCTTTCTTTACAATGAGCAGTTCTTC. It translates to CASPRYGDSFLYNEQFF.

The chain couples TRBV7-9 to TRBJ1-4; TRBD1 agrees at 8 bases. Looked up from germline, CDR1 is SEHNR and CDR2 is FQNEAQ (reference sequence). The CDR3 sequence is 14 residues long. V was pared by 5 bases and J by 8 bases, with 7 bases of the junction left unmatched. DNA for the CDR3: TGTGCCAGCAGCATCGACAGGGGTCGAGAAAAACTGTTTTTT. Translation gives CASSIDRGREKLFF. Supplemented by reference TRBV7-9 and TRBJ1-4, the full variable domain reads DTGVSQNPRHKITKRGQNVTFRCDPISEHNRLYWYRQTLGQGPEFLTYFQNEAQLEKSRLLSDRFSAERPKGSFSTLEIQRTEQGDSAMYLCASSIDRGREKLFFGSGTQLSVL.

The chain carries TRBV25-1 and TRBJ2-5; 11 nucleotides agree with TRBD2. The DNA end is more similar to TRBJ2-7, so the J call may be wrong. In germline, CDR1 is MGHDK, CDR2 SYGVNS. There are 18 residues in the CDR3. Here the CDR3 reads CASSEIGLAGGTSYEQYF. CDR3 bases: TGTGCCAGCAGTGAGATAGGGCTAGCGGGAGGCACTTCCTACGAGCAGTACTTC.

The chain has TRBV5-1 and TRBJ2-2; D is perhaps TRBD1 (6 bases). The CDR3 contains 14 residues. Germline V gene lookup returns CDR1 SGHRS and CDR2 YFSETQ. Trimming pared 0 bases from V and 9 bases from J, leaving 12 bases between. CDR3: CASSLDLGAWELFF. DNA of the CDR3: TGCGCCAGCAGCTTGGATTTGGGGGCCTGGGAGCTGTTTTTT. Full variable domain (outside the CDR3, taken from reference TRBV5-1 and TRBJ2-2): KAGVTQTPRYLIKTRGQQVTLSCSPISGHRSVSWYQQTPGQGLQFLFEYFSETQRNKGNFPGRFSGRQFSNSRSEMNVSTLELGDSALYLCASSLDLGAWELFFGEGSRLTVL.